The T cell receptor beta chain described here comes from a study of blood T cell repertoires in COVID-19. Study at large: Sites across the United States, Italy and Spain contributed samples from acute and convalescent COVID-19. The analysed material was cDNA or gDNA that came from T cells, B-cell-depleted T cells, or PBMCs.

Authors' methods: Quantification of nucleated cells was approximated via reference gene primer amplification. Data came from immunoSEQ multiplex PCR; TCRdb stores just in-frame clones and leaves some out. Clone size and the V and J calls come from that table; the DNA yielded D and trimming. The table has 55,000 to 85,000 clones, 86% seen once. This clonotype was sampled from a human donor in a cohort sampled during active COVID-19. Sequenced material: peripheral blood.

CDR3 DNA: TGCGCCAGCAGCCCGCCAGGACAGGGGAAAACTGAAGCTTTCTTT. It codes for CASSPPGQGKTEAFF. This chain uses TRBV4-1 with TRBJ1-1; 9 bases match TRBD1. The length of the CDR3 is 15 residues. The ends lost 4 bases at V and 5 bases at J; junction bases unmatched: 8. In germline, CDR1 is MGHRA, CDR2 YSYEKL.